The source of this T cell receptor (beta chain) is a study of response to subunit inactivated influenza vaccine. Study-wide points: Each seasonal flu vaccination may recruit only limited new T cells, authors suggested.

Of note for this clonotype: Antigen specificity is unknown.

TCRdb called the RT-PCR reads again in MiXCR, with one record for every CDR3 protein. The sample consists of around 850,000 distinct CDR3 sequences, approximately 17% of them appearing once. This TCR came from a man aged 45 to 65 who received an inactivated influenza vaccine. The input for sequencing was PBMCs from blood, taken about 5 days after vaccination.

CDR3 coding DNA: TGCAGTGCTAGATCCAGCGGGGTGGCCGGGGAGCTGTTTTTT. It is translated as CSARSSGVAGELFF. The V and J genes are TRBV20-1 and TRBJ2-2; TRBD2 agrees at 7 bases. Trimming took 2 bases from V and 6 from J; bases not matched to a gene: 6. Germline V gene lookup returns CDR1 DFQATT and CDR2 SNEGSKA (reference sequence). There are 14 residues in the CDR3.